Shown below are 2 T cell receptor beta chains from a single sample sequenced in a study of beta chain features in type 1 diabetes. These receptors are not linked to any known antigen. Findings of the study overall: Type 1 diabetes patients showed a moderate but significant shortening of TCRB CDR3s in all four CD4+ subsets.

The authors reverse transcribed all of the isolated RNA, so sequencing captured expressed TCRB transcripts. Method: immunoSEQ multiplex PCR; TCRdb's copy keeps in-frame clones and lacks some. The profile shows approximately 170,000 clones, around 63% of them singletons. The sample taken for sequencing was naive CD4+ T cells from blood. All receptors come from a man aged 25 to 45 with type 1 diabetes.

This chain connects TRBV4-1 to TRBJ2-3; 7 bases match TRBD2. Germline assignment: CDR1 MGHRA and CDR2 YSYEKL. Trimming at V came to 0 bases and at J to 2 bases, leaving 5 bases not matched to a gene. This CDR3 is 16 amino acids long. CDR3 amino acids: CASSQDLSGVTDTQYF. The CDR3 nucleotides read TGCGCCAGCAGCCAAGATTTAAGCGGGGTCACAGATACGCAGTATTTT.

This clone occurred once. CDR3 sequence (DNA): TGCAGCGGCAGGACAGGGGCCACCATATATTTT. The encoded protein is CSGRTGATIYF. V usage is TRBV29-1 and J usage is TRBJ1-3; 9 bases are shared with TRBD1. Trimming cost V 7 bases and J 9 bases; bases outside gene matches: 4. Germline CDR1 and CDR2: SQVTM and ANQGSEA. The CDR3 has 11 amino acids. Drawing the rest from reference TRBV29-1 and TRBJ1-3, the complete variable domain is SAVISQKPSRDICQRGTSLTIQCQVDSQVTMMFWYRQQPGQSLTLIATANQGSEATYESGFVIDKFPISRPNLTFSTLTVSNMSPEDSSIYLCSGRTGATIYFGEGSWLTVV.